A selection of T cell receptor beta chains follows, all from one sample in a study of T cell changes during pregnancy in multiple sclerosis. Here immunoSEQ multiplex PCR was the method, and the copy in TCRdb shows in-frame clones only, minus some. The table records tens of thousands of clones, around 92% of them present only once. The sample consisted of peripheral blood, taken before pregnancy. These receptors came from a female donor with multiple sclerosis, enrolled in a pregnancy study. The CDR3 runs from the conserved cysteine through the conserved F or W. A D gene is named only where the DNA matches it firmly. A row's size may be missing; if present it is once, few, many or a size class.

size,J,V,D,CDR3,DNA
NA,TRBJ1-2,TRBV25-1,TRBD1,CASSETNRGRGYGYTF,TGTGCCAGCAGTGAAACGAACAGGGGGCGAGGCTATGGCTACACCTTC
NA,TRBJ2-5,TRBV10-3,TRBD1,CAISVENRGTQYF,TGTGCCATCAGTGTAGAAAACAGGGGGACCCAGTACTTC
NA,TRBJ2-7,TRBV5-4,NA,CASSSPTGSFSEQYF,TGTGCCAGCAGTTCCCCGACAGGATCCTTTTCCGAGCAGTACTTC
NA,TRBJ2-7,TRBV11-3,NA,CASSGRTYEQYF,TGTGCCAGCAGCGGGAGAACCTACGAGCAGTACTTC
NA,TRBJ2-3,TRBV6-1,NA,CASRTWGDNTDTQYF,TGTGCCAGCAGAACCTGGGGGGATAACACAGATACGCAGTATTTT
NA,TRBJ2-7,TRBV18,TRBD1,CASSRLGQGIYEQYF,TGTGCCAGCTCACGCCTCGGACAGGGAATTTACGAGCAGTACTTC
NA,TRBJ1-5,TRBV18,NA,CASSPLAGSNQPQHF,TGTGCCAGCTCACCACTGGCGGGAAGCAATCAGCCCCAGCATTTT
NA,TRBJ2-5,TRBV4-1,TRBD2,CASSQGTSGSGETQYF,TGCGCCAGCAGCCAAGGAACTAGCGGGAGCGGCGAGACCCAGTACTTC
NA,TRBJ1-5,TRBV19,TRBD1,CASSIADRAGQPQHF,TGTGCCAGTAGTATCGCGGACAGGGCGGGGCAGCCCCAGCATTTT
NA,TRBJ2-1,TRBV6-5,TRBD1,CASSRGDRVNEQFF,TGTGCCAGCAGTCGAGGGGACAGGGTAAATGAGCAGTTCTTC
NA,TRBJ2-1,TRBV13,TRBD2,CASSLLLAESSYNEQFF,TGTGCCAGCAGCTTACTCCTAGCGGAAAGCTCCTACAATGAGCAGTTCTTC
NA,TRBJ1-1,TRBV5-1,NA,CASSFSAGREAFF,TGCGCCAGCAGCTTTAGTGCGGGGAGAGAAGCTTTCTTT
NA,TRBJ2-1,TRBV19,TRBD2,CASSTGGGGFHEQFF,TGTGCCAGTAGTACCGGGGGGGGAGGTTTCCATGAGCAGTTCTTC
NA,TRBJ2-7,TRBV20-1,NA,CSARDEYEQYF,TGCAGTGCTAGAGATGAGTACGAGCAGTACTTC
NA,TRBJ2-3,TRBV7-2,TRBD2,CASSPPSGRAGTDTQYF,TGTGCCAGCAGCCCGCCTAGCGGGAGGGCCGGCACAGATACGCAGTATTTT
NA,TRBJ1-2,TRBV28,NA,CASSLLDSYGYTF,TGTGCCAGCAGTTTGTTGGACAGCTATGGCTACACCTTC
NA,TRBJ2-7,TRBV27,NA,CASSSSPRGLGYEQYF,TGTGCCAGCAGTTCCTCCCCTCGCGGGTTGGGGTACGAGCAGTACTTC
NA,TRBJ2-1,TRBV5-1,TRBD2,CASSHSGRVNEQFF,TGCGCCAGCAGCCACAGCGGGAGAGTCAATGAGCAGTTCTTC
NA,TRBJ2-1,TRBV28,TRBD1,CASSLWGQYNEQFF,TGTGCCAGCAGTTTATGGGGACAGTACAATGAGCAGTTCTTC
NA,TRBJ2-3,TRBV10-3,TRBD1,CAISGTGKGDTQYF,TGTGCCATCAGCGGGACAGGGAAGGGAGATACGCAGTATTTT
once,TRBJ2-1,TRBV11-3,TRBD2,CASSLGTSGNNEQFF,TGTGCCAGCAGCTTAGGGACTAGCGGGAACAATGAGCAGTTCTTC
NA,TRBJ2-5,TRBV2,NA,CASSLETQYF,TGTGCCAGCAGCCTGGAGACCCAGTACTTC
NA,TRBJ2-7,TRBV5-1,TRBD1,CASSLLGQPNEQYF,TGCGCCAGCAGCTTGTTGGGACAGCCGAACGAGCAGTACTTC
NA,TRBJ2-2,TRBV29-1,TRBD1,CSVGFQGDTGELFF,TGCAGCGTTGGGTTCCAGGGGGACACCGGGGAGCTGTTTTTT
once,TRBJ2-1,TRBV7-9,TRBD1,CASSLDAGTGGNEQFF,TGTGCCAGCAGCTTAGACGCGGGGACAGGGGGCAATGAGCAGTTCTTC
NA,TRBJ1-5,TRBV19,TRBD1,CASSWTGAVNSNQPQHF,TGTGCCAGTAGTTGGACAGGGGCAGTTAATAGCAATCAGCCCCAGCATTTT
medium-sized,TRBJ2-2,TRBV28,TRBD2,CASSIATSGNTGELFF,TGTGCCAGCAGCATCGCGACTAGCGGGAACACCGGGGAGCTGTTTTTT
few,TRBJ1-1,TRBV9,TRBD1,CASSGGQGRAFF,TGTGCCAGCAGCGGCGGACAGGGACGTGCTTTCTTT
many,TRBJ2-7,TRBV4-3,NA,CASSQDLERAEQYF,TGCGCCAGCAGCCAAGATCTAGAGCGCGCCGAGCAGTACTTC
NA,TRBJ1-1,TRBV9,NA,CASSVGVGRGGTEAFF,TGTGCCAGCAGCGTAGGTGTCGGTCGGGGAGGTACTGAAGCTTTCTTT
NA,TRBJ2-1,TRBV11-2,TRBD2,CASSLSGLAGDYNEQFF,TGTGCCAGCAGCTTATCGGGACTAGCGGGAGATTACAATGAGCAGTTCTTC
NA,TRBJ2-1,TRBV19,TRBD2,CASSSQGGGVLNEQFF,TGTGCCAGTAGTTCCCAAGGCGGGGGGGTGCTCAATGAGCAGTTCTTC
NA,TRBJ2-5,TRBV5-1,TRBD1,CASSLAPGGFETQYF,TGCGCCAGCAGCTTGGCCCCAGGGGGCTTCGAGACCCAGTACTTC
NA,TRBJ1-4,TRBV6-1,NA,CASSRLGANEKLFF,TGTGCCAGCAGTAGGCTGGGAGCTAATGAAAAACTGTTTTTT
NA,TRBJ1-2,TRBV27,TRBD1,CASRGQGVYGYTF,TGTGCCAGCAGGGGGCAGGGGGTATATGGCTACACCTTC
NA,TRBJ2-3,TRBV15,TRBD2,CATSFTSGGGDTQYF,TGTGCCACCAGCTTTACTAGCGGGGGAGGAGATACGCAGTATTTT
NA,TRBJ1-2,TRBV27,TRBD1,CASQDRGHGYTF,TGTGCCAGCCAAGACAGGGGGCACGGCTACACCTTC
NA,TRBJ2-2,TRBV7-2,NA,CASSLLRGGAGLTGELFF,TGTGCCAGCAGCTTATTAAGGGGTGGGGCAGGTCTCACCGGGGAGCTGTTTTTT
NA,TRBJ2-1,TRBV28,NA,CASSPRGRTSNEQFF,TGTGCCAGCAGTCCGCGGGGACGGACTTCCAATGAGCAGTTCTTC
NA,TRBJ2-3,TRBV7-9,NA,CASSLAIDTQYF,TGTGCCAGCAGCTTAGCCATAGATACGCAGTATTTT
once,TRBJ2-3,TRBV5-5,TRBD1,CASSHERGLDTDTQYF,TGTGCCAGCAGCCACGAAAGGGGGCTCGACACAGATACGCAGTATTTT
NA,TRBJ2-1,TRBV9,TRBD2,CASSVRGEAHNEQFF,TGTGCCAGCAGCGTACGGGGGGAGGCCCACAATGAGCAGTTCTTC
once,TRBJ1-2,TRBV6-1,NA,CASRQGSEYGYTF,TGTGCCAGCAGGCAGGGATCGGAGTATGGCTACACCTTC
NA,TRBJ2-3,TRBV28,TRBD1,CASSPRDSGTDTQYF,TGTGCCAGCAGTCCCCGGGACAGCGGCACAGATACGCAGTATTTT
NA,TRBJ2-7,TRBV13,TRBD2,CASSLGPSGRAYEQYF,TGTGCCAGCAGCTTAGGACCAAGCGGGAGGGCCTACGAGCAGTACTTC
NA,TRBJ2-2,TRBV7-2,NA,CASSSDWTGELFF,TGTGCCAGCAGCTCGGACTGGACCGGGGAGCTGTTTTTT
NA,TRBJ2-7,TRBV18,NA,CASSSLQPSYEQYF,TGTGCCAGCTCATCACTACAGCCCTCCTACGAGCAGTACTTC
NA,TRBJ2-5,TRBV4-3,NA,CASSQDRSDRQETQYF,TGCGCCAGCAGCCAAGACCGGTCTGACAGGCAAGAGACCCAGTACTTC
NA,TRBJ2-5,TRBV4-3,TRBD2,CASSQGRAGVETQYF,TGCGCCAGCAGCCAAGGGAGGGCGGGAGTTGAGACCCAGTACTTC
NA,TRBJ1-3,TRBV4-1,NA,CASSHGPAGELGNTIYF,TGCGCCAGCAGCCACGGCCCGGCGGGGGAACTCGGAAACACCATATATTTT
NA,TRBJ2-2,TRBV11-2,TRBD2,CASSSSTSGMNTGELFF,TGTGCTAGCAGCTCTTCCACTAGCGGGATGAACACCGGGGAGCTGTTTTTT
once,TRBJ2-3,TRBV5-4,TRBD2,CASSPGLAGGMGDTQYF,TGTGCCAGCAGCCCGGGACTAGCGGGAGGGATGGGAGATACGCAGTATTTT
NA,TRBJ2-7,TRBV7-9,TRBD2,CASSSILAGGPDEQYF,TGTGCCAGCAGCTCTATACTAGCGGGAGGACCAGACGAGCAGTACTTC
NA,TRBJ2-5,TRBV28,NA,CASSFKDIRQTQYF,TGTGCCAGCAGCTTTAAGGACATTCGGCAGACCCAGTACTTC